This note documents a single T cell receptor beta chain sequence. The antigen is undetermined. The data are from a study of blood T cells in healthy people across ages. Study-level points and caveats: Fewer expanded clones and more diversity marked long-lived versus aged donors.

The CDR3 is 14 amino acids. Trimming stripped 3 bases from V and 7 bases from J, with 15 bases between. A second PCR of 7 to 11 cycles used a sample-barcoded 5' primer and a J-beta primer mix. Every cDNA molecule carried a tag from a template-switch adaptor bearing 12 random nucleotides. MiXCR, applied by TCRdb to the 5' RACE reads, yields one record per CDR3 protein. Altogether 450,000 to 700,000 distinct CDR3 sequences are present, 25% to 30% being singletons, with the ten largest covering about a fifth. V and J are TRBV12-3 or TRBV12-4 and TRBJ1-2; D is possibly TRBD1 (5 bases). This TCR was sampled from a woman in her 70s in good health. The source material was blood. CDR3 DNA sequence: TGTGCCAGCAGTTTCGGCGGGGGGGACGGTGGCTACACCTTC. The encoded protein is CASSFGGGDGGYTF.